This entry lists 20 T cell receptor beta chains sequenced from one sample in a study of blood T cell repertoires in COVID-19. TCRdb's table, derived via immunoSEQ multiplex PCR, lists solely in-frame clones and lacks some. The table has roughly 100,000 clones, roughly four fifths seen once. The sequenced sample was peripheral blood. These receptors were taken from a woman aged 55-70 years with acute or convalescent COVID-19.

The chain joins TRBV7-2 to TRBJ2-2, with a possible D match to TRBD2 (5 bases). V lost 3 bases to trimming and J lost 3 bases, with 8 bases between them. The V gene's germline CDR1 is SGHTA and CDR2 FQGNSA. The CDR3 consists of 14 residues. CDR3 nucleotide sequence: TGTGCCAGCAGCTTGCTAGCTGACACCGGGGAGCTGTTTTTT. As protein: CASSLLADTGELFF. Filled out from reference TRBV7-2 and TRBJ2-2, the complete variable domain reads GAGVSQSPSNKVTEKGKDVELRCDPISGHTALYWYRQSLGQGLEFLIYFQGNSAPDKSGLPSDRFSAERTGGSVSTLTIQRTQQEDSAVYLCASSLLADTGELFFGEGSRLTVL.

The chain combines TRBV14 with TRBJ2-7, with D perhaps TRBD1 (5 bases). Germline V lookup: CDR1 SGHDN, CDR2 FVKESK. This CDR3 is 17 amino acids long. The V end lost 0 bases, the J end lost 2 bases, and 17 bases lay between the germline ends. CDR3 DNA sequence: TGTGCCAGCAGCCAAGATTCCGACAGCCAAACAACCTACGAGCAGTACTTC. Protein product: CASSQDSDSQTTYEQYF.

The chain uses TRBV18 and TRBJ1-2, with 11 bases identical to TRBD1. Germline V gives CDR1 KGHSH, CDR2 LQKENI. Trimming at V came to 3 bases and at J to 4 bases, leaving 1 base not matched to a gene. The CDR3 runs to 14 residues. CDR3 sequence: CASSPGQGVYGYTF. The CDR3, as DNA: TGTGCCAGCTCACCGGGACAGGGGGTCTATGGCTACACCTTC.

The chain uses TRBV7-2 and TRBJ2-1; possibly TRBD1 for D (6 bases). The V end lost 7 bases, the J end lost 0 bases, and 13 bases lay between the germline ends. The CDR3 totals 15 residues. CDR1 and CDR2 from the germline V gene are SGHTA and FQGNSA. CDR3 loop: CASTLDSPSYNEQFF. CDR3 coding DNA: TGTGCCAGCACCCTGGACAGCCCCTCCTACAATGAGCAGTTCTTC.

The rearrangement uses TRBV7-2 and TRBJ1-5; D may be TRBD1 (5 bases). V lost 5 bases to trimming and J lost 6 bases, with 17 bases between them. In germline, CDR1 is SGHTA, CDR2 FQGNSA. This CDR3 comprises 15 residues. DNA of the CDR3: TGTGCCAGCAGCGTACAGGCCCGTTCCCCTCAGCCCCAGCATTTT. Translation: CASSVQARSPQPQHF.

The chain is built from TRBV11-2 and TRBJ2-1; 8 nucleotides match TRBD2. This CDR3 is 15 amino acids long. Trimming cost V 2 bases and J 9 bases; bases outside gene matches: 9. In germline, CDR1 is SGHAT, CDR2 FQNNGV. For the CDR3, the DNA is TGTGCCAGCAGCTTATCGGGAGGGGCTTGGGGTGAGCAGTTCTTC. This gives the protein CASSLSGGAWGEQFF.

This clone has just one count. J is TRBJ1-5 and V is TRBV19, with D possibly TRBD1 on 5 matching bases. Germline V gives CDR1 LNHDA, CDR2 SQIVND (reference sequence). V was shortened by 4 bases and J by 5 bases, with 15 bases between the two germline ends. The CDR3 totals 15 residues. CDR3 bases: TGTGCCAGTAGTAAAGAACCAGGGTCAGATCAGCCCCAGCATTTT. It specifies CASSKEPGSDQPQHF.

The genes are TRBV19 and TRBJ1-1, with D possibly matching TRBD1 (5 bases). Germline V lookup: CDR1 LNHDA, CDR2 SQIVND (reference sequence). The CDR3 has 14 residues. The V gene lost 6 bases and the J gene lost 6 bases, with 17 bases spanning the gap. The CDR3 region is CASSVGQGNAEAFF. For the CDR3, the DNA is TGTGCCAGTAGCGTCGGGCAGGGTAACGCTGAAGCTTTCTTT. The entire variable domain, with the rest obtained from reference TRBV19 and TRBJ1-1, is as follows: DGGITQSPKYLFRKEGQNVTLSCEQNLNHDAMYWYRQDPGQGLRLIYYSQIVNDFQKGDIAEGYSVSREKKESFPLTVTSAQKNPTAFYLCASSVGQGNAEAFFGQGTRLTVV.

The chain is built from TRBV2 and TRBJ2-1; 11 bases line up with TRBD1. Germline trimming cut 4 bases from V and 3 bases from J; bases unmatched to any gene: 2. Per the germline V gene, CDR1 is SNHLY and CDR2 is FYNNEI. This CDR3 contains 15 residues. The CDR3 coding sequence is TGTGCCAGCAGTGGGGGGACAGGGGGCTACAATGAGCAGTTCTTC. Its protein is CASSGGTGGYNEQFF.

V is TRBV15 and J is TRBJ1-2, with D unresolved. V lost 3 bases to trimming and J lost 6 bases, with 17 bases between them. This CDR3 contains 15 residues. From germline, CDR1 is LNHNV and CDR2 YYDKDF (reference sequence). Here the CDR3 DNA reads TGTGCCACCAGCAGCTATGGGAGCCCCTATGATGGCTACACCTTC. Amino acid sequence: CATSSYGSPYDGYTF.

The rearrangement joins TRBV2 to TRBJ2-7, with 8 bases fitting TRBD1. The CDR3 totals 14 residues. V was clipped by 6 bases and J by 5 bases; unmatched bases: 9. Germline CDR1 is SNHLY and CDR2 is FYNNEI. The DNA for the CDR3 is TGTGCCAGCAGCCCGACAGGGGTCACAAACGAGCAGTACTTC. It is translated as CASSPTGVTNEQYF.

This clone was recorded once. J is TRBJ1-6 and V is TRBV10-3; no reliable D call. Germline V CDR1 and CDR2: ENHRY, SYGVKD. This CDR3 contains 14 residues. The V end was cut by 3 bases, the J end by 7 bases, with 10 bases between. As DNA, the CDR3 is TGTGCCATCAGTGACGGTTATCGGAATTCACCCCTCCACTTT. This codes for CAISDGYRNSPLHF.

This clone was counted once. CDR3 DNA: TGTGCCACCAGCAGCGCCTTTGGAGAGAGCTCTGGGGCCAACGTCCTGACTTTC. Residues: CATSSAFGESSGANVLTF. The gene calls are TRBV15 and TRBJ2-6; D is unclear. The CDR3 sequence is 18 residues long. The ends were cut back, 3 bases at V and 0 bases at J, with 15 bases in the middle. Germline assignment: CDR1 LNHNV and CDR2 YYDKDF (reference sequence).

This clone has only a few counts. Written as DNA, the CDR3 is TGTGCCAGCAGCTTTGTGCGGGAAGGAGAGCAGTACTTC. Amino acids: CASSFVREGEQYF. The V call is TRBV5-4, the J call TRBJ2-7, with D possibly matching TRBD2 (6 bases). Germline V gives CDR1 SGHNT, CDR2 YYREEE (reference sequence). The CDR3 extends over 13 amino acids. Trimming stripped 2 bases from V and 7 bases from J, with 13 bases between. The full variable domain, its missing parts supplied by reference TRBV5-4 and TRBJ2-7, is ETGVTQSPTHLIKTRGQQVTLRCSSQSGHNTVSWYQQALGQGPQFIFQYYREEENGRGNFPPRFSGLQFPNYSSELNVNALELDDSALYLCASSFVREGEQYFGPGTRLTVT.

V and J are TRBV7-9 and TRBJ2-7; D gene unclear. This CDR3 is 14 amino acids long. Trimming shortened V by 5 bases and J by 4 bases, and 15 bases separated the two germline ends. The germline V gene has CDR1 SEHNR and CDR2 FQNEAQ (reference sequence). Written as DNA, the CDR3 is TGTGCCAGCAGCCCGCCTGCCGCGGTATACGAGCAGTACTTC. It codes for CASSPPAAVYEQYF.

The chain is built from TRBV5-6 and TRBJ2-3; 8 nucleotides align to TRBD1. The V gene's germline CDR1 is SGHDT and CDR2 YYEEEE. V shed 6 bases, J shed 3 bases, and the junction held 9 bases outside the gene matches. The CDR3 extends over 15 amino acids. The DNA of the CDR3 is TGTGCCAGCAATGACCCCAGGGGGCAAACAGATACGCAGTATTTT. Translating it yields CASNDPRGQTDTQYF.

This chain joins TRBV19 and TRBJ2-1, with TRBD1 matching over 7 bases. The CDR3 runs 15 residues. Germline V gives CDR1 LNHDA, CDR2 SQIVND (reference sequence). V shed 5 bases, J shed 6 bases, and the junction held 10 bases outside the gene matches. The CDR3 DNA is TGTGCCAGTAGTCAAGCCGGGACAGAGTTCAATGAGCAGTTCTTC. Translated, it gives CASSQAGTEFNEQFF.

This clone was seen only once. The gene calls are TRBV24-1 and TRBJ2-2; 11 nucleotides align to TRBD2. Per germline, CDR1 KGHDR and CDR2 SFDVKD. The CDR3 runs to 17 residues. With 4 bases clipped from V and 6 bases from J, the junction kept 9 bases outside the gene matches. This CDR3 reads CATSDHRLAGTAGELFF. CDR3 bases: TGTGCCACCAGTGACCATCGACTAGCGGGAACGGCCGGGGAGCTGTTTTTT.

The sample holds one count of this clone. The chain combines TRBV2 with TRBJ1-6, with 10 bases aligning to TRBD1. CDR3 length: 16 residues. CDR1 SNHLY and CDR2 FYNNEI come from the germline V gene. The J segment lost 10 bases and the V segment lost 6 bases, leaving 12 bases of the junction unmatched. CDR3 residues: CASRTGTGAPQSPLHF. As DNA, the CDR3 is TGTGCCAGCAGGACCGGGACAGGGGCTCCGCAGTCACCCCTCCACTTT.

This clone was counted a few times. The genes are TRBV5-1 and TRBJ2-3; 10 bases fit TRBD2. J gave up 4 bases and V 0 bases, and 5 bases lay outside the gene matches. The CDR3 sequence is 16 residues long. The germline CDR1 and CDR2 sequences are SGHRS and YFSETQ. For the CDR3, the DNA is TGCGCCAGCAGCTTGGCGCTAGCGGGAGCATCAGATACGCAGTATTTT. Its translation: CASSLALAGASDTQYF.